This TCR beta chain was captured in a study of beta chain features in type 1 diabetes. The investigators reverse transcribed all of the isolated RNA, so they sequenced expressed TCRB transcripts. Assay used: immunoSEQ multiplex PCR; TCRdb lists only in-frame clones, some missing. Here the sample spans about 900,000 clones, 15% to 20% being singletons. The CDR3 is made up of 13 amino acids. V lost 4 bases and J 4 bases, leaving 8 bases between the germline ends. Per the germline V gene, CDR1 is SGHVS and CDR2 is FQNEAQ. The sequence was obtained from a woman under 30 in good health. This rearrangement joins TRBV7-8 to TRBJ2-1; D call uncertain. The sample was naive CD4+ T cells from blood. As DNA, the CDR3 is TGTGCCAGCAGCTATAGCCCTTACAATGAGCAGTTCTTC. Translation gives CASSYSPYNEQFF.